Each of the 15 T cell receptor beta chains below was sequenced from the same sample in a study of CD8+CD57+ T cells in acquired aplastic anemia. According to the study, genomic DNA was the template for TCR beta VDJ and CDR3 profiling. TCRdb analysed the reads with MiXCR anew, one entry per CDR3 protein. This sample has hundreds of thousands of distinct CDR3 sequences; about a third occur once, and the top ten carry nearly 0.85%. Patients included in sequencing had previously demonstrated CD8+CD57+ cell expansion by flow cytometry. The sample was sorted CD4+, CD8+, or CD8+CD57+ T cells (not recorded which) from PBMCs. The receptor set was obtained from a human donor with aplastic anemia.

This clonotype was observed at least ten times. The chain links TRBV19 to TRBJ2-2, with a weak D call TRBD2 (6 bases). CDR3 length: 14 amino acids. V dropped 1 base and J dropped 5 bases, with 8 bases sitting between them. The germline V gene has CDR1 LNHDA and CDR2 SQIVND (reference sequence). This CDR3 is CASSIVSGTGELFF. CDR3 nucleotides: TGTGCCAGTAGTATAGTGAGCGGGACCGGGGAGCTGTTTTTT.

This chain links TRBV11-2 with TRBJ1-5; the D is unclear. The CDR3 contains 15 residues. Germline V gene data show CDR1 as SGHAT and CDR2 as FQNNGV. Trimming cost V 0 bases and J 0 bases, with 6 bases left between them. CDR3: CASSLDLNSNQPQHF. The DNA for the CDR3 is TGTGCCAGCAGCTTAGACCTAAATAGCAATCAGCCCCAGCATTTT.

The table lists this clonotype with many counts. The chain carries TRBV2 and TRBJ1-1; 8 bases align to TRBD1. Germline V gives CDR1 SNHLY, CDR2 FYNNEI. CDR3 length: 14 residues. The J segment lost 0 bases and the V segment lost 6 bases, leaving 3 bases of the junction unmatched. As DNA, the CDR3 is TGTGCCAGCAGGAGGGGACAGGTGAACACTGAAGCTTTCTTT. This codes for CASRRGQVNTEAFF.

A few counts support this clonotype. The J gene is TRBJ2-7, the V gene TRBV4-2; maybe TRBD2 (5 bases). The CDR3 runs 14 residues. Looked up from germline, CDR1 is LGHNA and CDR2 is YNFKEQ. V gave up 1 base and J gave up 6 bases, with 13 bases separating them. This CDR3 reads CASSQGESSSEQYF. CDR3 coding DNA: TGTGCCAGCAGCCAAGGGGAGTCGAGTTCCGAGCAGTACTTC.

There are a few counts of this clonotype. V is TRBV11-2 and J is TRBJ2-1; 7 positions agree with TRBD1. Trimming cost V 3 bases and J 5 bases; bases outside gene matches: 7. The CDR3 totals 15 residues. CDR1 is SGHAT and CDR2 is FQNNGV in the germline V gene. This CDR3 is CASSFVRDRHNEQFF. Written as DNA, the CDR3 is TGTGCCAGCAGCTTCGTGAGGGACAGACACAATGAGCAGTTCTTC.

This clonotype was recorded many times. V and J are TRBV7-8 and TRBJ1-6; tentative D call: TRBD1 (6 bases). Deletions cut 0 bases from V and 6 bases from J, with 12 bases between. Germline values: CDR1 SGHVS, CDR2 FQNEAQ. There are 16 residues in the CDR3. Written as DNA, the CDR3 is TGTGCCAGCAGCTTAGCTGCAGGGGCTTCTAATTCACCCCTCCACTTT. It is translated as CASSLAAGASNSPLHF.

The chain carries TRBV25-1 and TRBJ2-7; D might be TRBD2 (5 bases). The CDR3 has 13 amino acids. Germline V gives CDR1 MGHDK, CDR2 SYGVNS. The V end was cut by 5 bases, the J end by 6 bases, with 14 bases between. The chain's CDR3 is CASSRLGSGEQYF. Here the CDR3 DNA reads TGTGCCAGCAGTAGGTTGGGGAGTGGCGAGCAGTACTTC.

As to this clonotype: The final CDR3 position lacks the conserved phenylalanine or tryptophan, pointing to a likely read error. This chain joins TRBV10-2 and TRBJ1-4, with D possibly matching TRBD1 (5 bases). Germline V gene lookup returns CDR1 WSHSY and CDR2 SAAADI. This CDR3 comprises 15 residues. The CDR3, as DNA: TGCGCCAGCAGTGTGGTGGGGGGTGCTAACGAAAAACTGTTTTCT. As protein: CASSVVGGANEKLFS.

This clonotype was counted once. CDR3 in DNA: TGTGCCAGCAGTGAAGGGACTAGCGGGGGAACCTACGAGCAGTACTTC. It yields the protein CASSEGTSGGTYEQYF. The chain couples TRBV2 to TRBJ2-7, with TRBD2 matching 13 bases. After removal of 1 base from V and 2 bases from J, the junction contained 2 bases not matched to a gene. Germline CDR1 is SNHLY and CDR2 is FYNNEI. The CDR3 runs to 16 residues. The whole variable domain, filled in from reference TRBV2 and TRBJ2-7, reads EPEVTQTPSHQVTQMGQEVILRCVPISNHLYFYWYRQILGQKVEFLVSFYNNEISEKSEIFDDQFSVERPDGSNFTLKIRSTKLEDSAMYFCASSEGTSGGTYEQYFGPGTRLTVT.

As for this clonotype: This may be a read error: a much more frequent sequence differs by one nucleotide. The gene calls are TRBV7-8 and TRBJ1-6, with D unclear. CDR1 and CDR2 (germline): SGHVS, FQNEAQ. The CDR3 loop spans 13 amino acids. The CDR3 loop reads CASSLGETTPLHF. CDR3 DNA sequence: TGTGCCAGCAGTTTAGGCGAGACAACACCCCTCCACTTT.

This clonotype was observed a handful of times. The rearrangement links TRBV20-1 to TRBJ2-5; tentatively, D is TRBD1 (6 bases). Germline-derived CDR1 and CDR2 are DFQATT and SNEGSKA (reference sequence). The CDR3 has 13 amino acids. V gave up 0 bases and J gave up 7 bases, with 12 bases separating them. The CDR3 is CSARDVRGMTQYF. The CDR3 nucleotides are TGCAGTGCTAGAGATGTAAGGGGGATGACCCAGTACTTC.

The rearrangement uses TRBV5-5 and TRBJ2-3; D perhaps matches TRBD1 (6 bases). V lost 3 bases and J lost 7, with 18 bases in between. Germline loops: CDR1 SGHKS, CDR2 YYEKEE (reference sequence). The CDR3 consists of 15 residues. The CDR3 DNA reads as TGTGCCAGCAGCTCCTCCGGGACATTTCCGAATACGCAGTATTTT. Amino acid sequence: CASSSSGTFPNTQYF.

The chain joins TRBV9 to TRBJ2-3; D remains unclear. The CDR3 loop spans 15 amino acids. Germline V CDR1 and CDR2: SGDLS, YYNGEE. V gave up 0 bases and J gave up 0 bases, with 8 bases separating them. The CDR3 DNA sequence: TGTGCCAGCAGCGTAGCGGCAGCTAGCACAGATACGCAGTATTTT. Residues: CASSVAAASTDTQYF.

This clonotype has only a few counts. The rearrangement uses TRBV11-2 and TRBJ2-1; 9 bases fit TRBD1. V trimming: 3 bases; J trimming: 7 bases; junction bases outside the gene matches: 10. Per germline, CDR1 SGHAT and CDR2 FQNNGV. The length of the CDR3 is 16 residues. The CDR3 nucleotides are TGTGCCAGCAGCTTGTCGTGGACAGGGGTAGCGAATGAGCAGTTCTTC. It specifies CASSLSWTGVANEQFF.

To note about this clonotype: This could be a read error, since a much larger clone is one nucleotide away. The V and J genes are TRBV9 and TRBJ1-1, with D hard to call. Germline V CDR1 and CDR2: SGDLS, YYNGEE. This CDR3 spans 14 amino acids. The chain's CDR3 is CASSVGLGNAEAFF. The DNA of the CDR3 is TGTGCCAGCAGCGTAGGGTTAGGGAACGCTGAAGCTTTCTTT.